The 3 T cell receptor beta chains in this list originate from one sample, sequenced in a study of cytomegalovirus exposure and HLA in healthy donors. The assay was immunoSEQ multiplex PCR, and TCRdb's table has in-frame clones only and misses some. The sample has some 63,000 clones; 70% to 90% are singletons. The sequenced material came from PBMCs. Receptors originate from a woman younger than 35 in good health and CMV-seronegative.

The chain couples TRBV28 to TRBJ1-1; D remains ambiguous. The germline gives CDR1 MDHEN, CDR2 SYDVKM. Trimming took 6 bases from V and 5 from J, leaving 10 bases between them. The CDR3 contains 12 residues. The CDR3 nucleotides read TGTGCCAGCAGCCCGACGGGGACTGAAGCTTTCTTT. Its translation is CASSPTGTEAFF.

A single count supports this clone. This sequence joins TRBV7-6 and TRBJ2-2; D possibly corresponds to TRBD2 (5 bases). Trimming cost V 3 bases and J 5 bases, with 13 bases left between them. Germline-derived CDR1 and CDR2 are SGHVS and FNYEAQ. The CDR3 spans 15 residues. CDR3 DNA sequence: TGTGCCAGCAGCTTTAGAGGGCCGGGAACCGGGGAGCTGTTTTTT. It encodes CASSFRGPGTGELFF.

The V call is TRBV28, the J call TRBJ2-7, with 7 bases lining up with TRBD1. The V segment lost 6 bases and the J segment 3 bases; nucleotides outside the gene matches: 5. The CDR3 has 13 amino acids. Germline values: CDR1 MDHEN, CDR2 SYDVKM. CDR3 DNA sequence: TGTGCCAGCAGCCCGGGACAGAGCTACGAGCAGTACTTC. It is translated as CASSPGQSYEQYF.